This T cell receptor (beta chain) stems from a study of shared clonotypes between healthy human individuals. This CDR3 has 17 amino acids. With 0 bases clipped from V and 6 bases from J, the junction kept 5 bases outside the gene matches. Looked up from germline, CDR1 is LGHNA and CDR2 is YNFKEQ. Comment on this clone: No antigen is known for it.

Study findings and constraints: A reduction in generation probabilities was seen for non-shared clonotypes relative to those shared by all four donors.

In the naive CD8 group, cells lacked CD45RO and were positively selected for CCR7, so terminally differentiated effector memory CD45RA+ cells were left out. Among the donors, all were Caucasian adults who lived in Nashville, Tennessee. The protocol was immunoSEQ multiplex PCR, while the TCRdb copy is restricted to in-frame clones and leaves out a portion. The table includes more than 2 million clones, about 95% detected once. V usage is TRBV4-2 and J usage is TRBJ2-1; TRBD2 matches 13 bases. The sequencing sample was made of naive CD8+ T cells sorted from blood. The source is a young man in good health. CDR3 DNA sequence: TGTGCCAGCAGCCAAGATGAGACTAGCGGGGGGCTCAATGAGCAGTTCTTC. Translation: CASSQDETSGGLNEQFF.